One sample yielded the 19 T cell receptor beta chains listed below, sequenced in a study of blood T cells in healthy people across ages. Using a J-beta primer mix together with a sample-barcoded 5' primer, a second PCR was run for about 6 to 11 cycles. One entry per CDR3 protein results from TCRdb running MiXCR on the 5' RACE reads. This repertoire shows about 1 million distinct CDR3 sequences, under 55% found once; its top ten account for approximately 19%. The sequencing input was blood. These receptors all stem from a woman in her sixties in good health.

In its sample, this clonotype was seen a few times. The chain has TRBV27 and TRBJ2-3, with 14 bases aligning to TRBD2. This CDR3 region has 17 residues. Per the germline V gene, CDR1 is MNHEY and CDR2 is SMNVEV (reference sequence). J gave up 6 bases and V 3 bases, and 8 bases lay outside the gene matches. The CDR3 here is CASSFRRLAGGTDTQYF. The DNA of the CDR3 is TGTGCCAGCAGTTTCCGCCGACTAGCGGGAGGGACGGATACGCAGTATTTT.

The chain recombines TRBV6-6 with TRBJ1-4, with D unresolved. The CDR3 length is 14 residues. V lost 4 bases and J lost 6, with 12 bases in between. The V gene's germline CDR1 is MNHNY and CDR2 SVGAGI (reference sequence). In DNA, the CDR3 is TGTGCCAGCAGTTGGACCTCGAGGGATGAAAAACTGTTTTTT. Translation gives CASSWTSRDEKLFF.

V gene TRBV7-2 combines with J gene TRBJ2-1, with 7 nucleotides matching TRBD2. The trim removed 5 bases at V and 4 bases at J, leaving 11 bases unmatched. The CDR3 is made up of 16 amino acids. CDR1 and CDR2 from the germline V gene are SGHTA and FQGNSA. In DNA form, the CDR3 reads TGTGCCAGCAGCCGTATGGCTAGCGGCAAATACAATGAGCAGTTCTTC. Amino acid sequence: CASSRMASGKYNEQFF.

This chain connects TRBV2 to TRBJ1-2, with TRBD1 matching over 9 bases. After removal of 5 bases from V and 7 bases from J, the junction contained 8 bases not matched to a gene. The CDR3 totals 14 residues. Germline CDR1 reads SNHLY; CDR2 reads FYNNEI. CDR3 nucleotide sequence: TGTGCCAGCAGTCGGACAGGGGATGGCCGTGGCTACACCTTC. As protein: CASSRTGDGRGYTF.

V gene TRBV6-5 combines with J gene TRBJ2-1; no clear D gene. Trimming shortened V by 4 bases and J by 5 bases, and 12 bases separated the two germline ends. Germline CDR1 and CDR2: MNHEY and SVGAGI. This CDR3 has 14 amino acids. CDR3: CASSSLLLNNEQFF. CDR3 nucleotides: TGTGCCAGCAGTTCCCTACTACTCAACAATGAGCAGTTCTTC.

The chain carries TRBV7-9 and TRBJ2-1, with D unclear. Germline CDR1 reads SEHNR; CDR2 reads FQNEAQ (reference sequence). Trimming removed 3 bases at V and 9 bases at J, with 6 bases between. The CDR3 totals 11 residues. CDR3 amino acids: CASSFIAEQFF. CDR3 coding DNA: TGTGCCAGCAGCTTTATAGCTGAGCAGTTCTTC. Full variable domain (rest looked up from reference TRBV7-9 and TRBJ2-1): DTGVSQNPRHKITKRGQNVTFRCDPISEHNRLYWYRQTLGQGPEFLTYFQNEAQLEKSRLLSDRFSAERPKGSFSTLEIQRTEQGDSAMYLCASSFIAEQFFGPGTRLTVL.

Remarks on this clonotype: Given a much more abundant clone one base away, this may be a read error. J is TRBJ2-7 and V is TRBV10-3; 11 bases line up with TRBD2. Per the germline V gene, CDR1 is ENHRY and CDR2 is SYGVKD. The CDR3 consists of 14 residues. The V gene end was trimmed by 6 bases and the J gene end by 2 bases; junction bases not matched to a gene: 3. CDR3 protein: CAISTSGSTYEQYF. The CDR3 DNA reads as TGTGCCATCAGCACTAGCGGGAGCACCTACGAGCAGTACTTC.

The V and J genes are TRBV2 and TRBJ1-2; D gene uncertain. The CDR3 loop spans 12 amino acids. The V gene lost 7 bases and the J gene lost 8 bases, with 14 bases spanning the gap. The germline gives CDR1 SNHLY, CDR2 FYNNEI. The CDR3 sequence is CASKGSLGGYTF. The CDR3 nucleotides read TGTGCCAGCAAGGGCAGTCTAGGCGGCTACACCTTC.

The rearrangement uses TRBV9 and TRBJ2-7; 8 nucleotides align to TRBD2. The junction had 9 bases not matched to a gene; V was cut back by 4 bases and J by 0 bases. CDR1 is SGDLS and CDR2 is YYNGEE in the germline V gene. This CDR3 contains 16 residues. As DNA, the CDR3 is TGTGCCAGCAGCCCTGATCGGAGCGGGAGCTCCTACGAGCAGTACTTC. It yields the protein CASSPDRSGSSYEQYF.

The CDR3, as DNA: TGTGCCAGCAGTACCACCGGGACAGGTTGCGCTTTCTTT. Translating it yields CASSTTGTGCAFF. The J gene is TRBJ1-1, the V gene TRBV21-1; the tabulated D call, TRBD1, remains unverified against the DNA. TRBV21-1 is listed as a pseudogene. The length of the CDR3 is 13 residues.

In its sample, this clonotype was seen a few times. This chain links TRBV4-1 with TRBJ1-2; D ambiguous. The CDR3 runs to 15 residues. Germline lookup yields CDR1 MGHRA and CDR2 YSYEKL. V lost 0 bases and J 4 bases, leaving 12 bases between the germline ends. The CDR3 region has the DNA TGCGCCAGCAGCCAAGATGAGGGCGAGAGCTATGGCTACACCTTC. Amino acids: CASSQDEGESYGYTF.

This chain connects TRBV2 to TRBJ2-3; D unclear. This CDR3 has 15 residues. Germline values: CDR1 SNHLY, CDR2 FYNNEI. Trimming took off 6 bases at V and 2 bases at J, with 15 bases between the two ends. The CDR3 nucleotides read TGTGCCAGCAGCCCTCGTGCAGGAGACACAGATACGCAGTATTTT. Protein product: CASSPRAGDTDTQYF.

V usage is TRBV3-1 and J usage is TRBJ2-7; 7 bases match TRBD2. Germline V gene data show CDR1 as LGHDT and CDR2 as YNNKEL (reference sequence). This CDR3 has 15 amino acids. V was pared by 1 base and J by 5 bases, with 8 bases of the junction left unmatched. The CDR3, as DNA: TGTGCCAGCAGCCAAGCAACGGGAGGAACAAACGAGCAGTACTTC. This codes for CASSQATGGTNEQYF.

The chain carries TRBV7-9 and TRBJ1-6; 9 bases map to TRBD1. From germline, CDR1 is SEHNR and CDR2 FQNEAQ (reference sequence). The V and J ends lost 8 bases and 6 bases, in that order; junction bases with no gene match: 2. The CDR3 is 13 amino acids. CDR3 bases: TGTGCCAGCCGGGACAGGGTTAATTCACCCCTCCACTTT. Its protein product is CASRDRVNSPLHF.

The rearrangement joins TRBV5-1 to TRBJ2-1; 9 bases line up with TRBD1. V was pared by 2 bases and J by 7 bases, with 7 bases of the junction left unmatched. CDR3 length: 15 amino acids. Germline values: CDR1 SGHRS, CDR2 YFSETQ. Here the CDR3 DNA reads TGCGCCAGCAGCTTACGGGACAGGGAGAAGAATGAGCAGTTCTTC. Residues: CASSLRDREKNEQFF.

This clonotype was observed a few times. The V call is TRBV12-3 or TRBV12-4, the J call TRBJ1-2; 7 nucleotides match TRBD1. V shed 3 bases and J 7 bases; nucleotides not matched to a gene: 14. The CDR3 runs 16 residues. The CDR3 bases are TGTGCCAGCAGTTTTGGGGCGCAGGGGGTTATCTCTGGCTACACCTTC. This gives the protein CASSFGAQGVISGYTF.

This clonotype was detected a few times. One end of the junction is discordant with germline, which a read error may explain. J is TRBJ2-7 and V is TRBV14, with D hard to call. CDR1 is SGHDN and CDR2 is FVKESK in the germline V gene. CDR3 length equals 11 residues. CDR3 protein: CAGSRSYEQYF. DNA of the CDR3: TGTGCCGGCAGCCGCTCCTACGAGCAGTACTTC.

The chain recombines TRBV15 with TRBJ2-7; no reliable D call. CDR3 length: 13 residues. Germline CDR1 is LNHNV and CDR2 is YYDKDF (reference sequence). The V gene lost 7 bases and the J gene lost 0 bases, with 10 bases spanning the gap. This chain's CDR3 is CATTDLGSYEQYF. The DNA of the CDR3 is TGTGCCACCACCGACTTGGGCTCCTACGAGCAGTACTTC.

The sample holds many counts of this clonotype. The rearrangement joins TRBV20-1 to TRBJ2-7; TRBD2 matches 11 bases. CDR1 and CDR2 (germline): DFQATT, SNEGSKA (reference sequence). There are 21 residues in the CDR3. With 4 bases clipped from V and 4 bases from J, the junction kept 27 bases outside the gene matches. CDR3 coding DNA: TGCAGTGCTATACCTGGGACTAGCGGAGGCCAGGATCCCAGGGTTCCTTACGAGCAGTACTTC. Translated: CSAIPGTSGGQDPRVPYEQYF.